This is a list of T cell receptor beta chains from one sample in a study of blood T cell repertoires in COVID-19. Profiling relied on immunoSEQ multiplex PCR, and the TCRdb table lists in-frame clones only, not all of them. The table records 300,000 to 450,000 clones, roughly 90% of them present only once. The sequenced sample was PBMCs or T cells enriched from blood (not recorded which). The origin of the receptors is a woman aged 25-40 years who had been exposed to COVID-19. The CDR3 runs from the conserved cysteine through the conserved F or W. D genes are given only for firm matches.

V gene	D gene	J gene	CDR3 protein
TRBV18	.	TRBJ2-3	CASSPRGQGSTDTQYF
TRBV28	.	TRBJ2-3	CASSLVAGRTDTQYF
TRBV5-1	.	TRBJ1-1	CASSLQGHTEAFF
TRBV28	.	TRBJ2-7	CASRVQRSLPTYEQYF
TRBV4-1	TRBD2	TRBJ2-1	CASSHPERESYNEQFF
TRBV9	TRBD1	TRBJ2-5	CASRKGTGARETQYF
TRBV19	TRBD2	TRBJ2-7	CASSLGLAGDEQYF
TRBV11-2	.	TRBJ1-2	CASKSTGYGYTF
TRBV4-1	.	TRBJ1-1	CASSQAGLGAEAFF
TRBV19	TRBD2	TRBJ2-2	CASSMREAGATGELFF
TRBV27	TRBD1	TRBJ1-5	CASSLQGDSSNQPQHF
TRBV7-8	.	TRBJ1-5	CASSYEVVSNQPQHF
TRBV18	.	TRBJ1-3	CASSPPSYSGNTIYF
TRBV2	TRBD2	TRBJ2-1	CASSEALLAGGAYNEQFF
TRBV6-5	.	TRBJ1-5	CASSSDRSNQPQHF
TRBV7-3	.	TRBJ1-1	CASSLTPIPGLEAFF
TRBV2	TRBD2	TRBJ2-3	CASSASSGSTDTQYF
TRBV10-3	TRBD2	TRBJ2-1	CAISESPGAGDHNEQFF
TRBV7-2	.	TRBJ1-5	CASSLTGDQPQHF
TRBV13	.	TRBJ1-5	CASSHRNSNQPQHF
TRBV28	.	TRBJ2-5	CASSSPGGAQETQYF
TRBV7-9	TRBD1	TRBJ2-3	CASSLGQGSADTQYF
TRBV28	.	TRBJ1-1	CASSPGDGMNTEAFF
TRBV7-9	TRBD1	TRBJ1-1	CASSAPRQGVNTEAFF
TRBV5-1	.	TRBJ1-4	CASSPGVGGKEKLFF
TRBV12-5	.	TRBJ1-5	CASGLRGGQPQHF
TRBV5-1	TRBD2	TRBJ2-3	CASSLSIGLAGTDTQYF
TRBV28	TRBD2	TRBJ2-7	CASSYPLGLGYEQYF
TRBV28	.	TRBJ2-3	CASSVTADTDTQYF
TRBV7-2	TRBD2	TRBJ2-7	CASSFRTSGRNEQYF
TRBV20-1	.	TRBJ1-1	CSARGAGAFF